These 16 T cell receptor beta chains came from one sample sequenced in a study of blood T cell repertoires in COVID-19. Here immunoSEQ multiplex PCR was the method, and the copy in TCRdb shows in-frame clones only, minus some. The top ten clones hold 11% of a sample with some 130,000 clones, around 86% of them seen once. Sequencing input: peripheral blood. The origin of the receptors is an older man with acute or convalescent COVID-19.

The genes are TRBV2 and TRBJ2-7, with TRBD1 identical over 8 bases. Germline lookup yields CDR1 SNHLY and CDR2 FYNNEI. This CDR3 region has 14 residues. V was pared by 4 bases and J by 3 bases, with 5 bases of the junction left unmatched. The CDR3 DNA reads TGTGCCAGCAGTGGAGTTGGACAGGGCTACGAGCAGTACTTC. Translating gives CASSGVGQGYEQYF.

The chain uses TRBV2 and TRBJ1-1; D gene ambiguous. In germline, CDR1 is SNHLY, CDR2 FYNNEI. The CDR3 runs 12 residues. Trimming took off 7 bases at V and 3 bases at J, with 9 bases between the two ends. In nucleotides, the CDR3 is TGTGCCAGCACCTTTTCGGACACTGAAGCTTTCTTT. Its protein product is CASTFSDTEAFF.

In this sample, this clone turned up once. J is TRBJ2-5 and V is TRBV28, with TRBD2 matching 13 bases. Germline values: CDR1 MDHEN, CDR2 SYDVKM. J lost 7 bases, V lost 5 bases, and 10 bases had no gene match. The CDR3 runs to 16 residues. The chain's CDR3 is CASSDPRTSGSGTQYF. The CDR3 DNA sequence: TGTGCCAGCAGTGACCCCAGGACTAGCGGGAGTGGGACCCAGTACTTC.

The chain is built from TRBV7-9 and TRBJ1-6; TRBD1 matches at 8 bases. J lost 0 bases, V lost 5 bases, and 9 bases had no gene match. The length of the CDR3 is 18 residues. Germline values: CDR1 SEHNR, CDR2 FQNEAQ (reference sequence). The CDR3 here is CASSQYGQGSSYNSPLHF. In DNA, the CDR3 is TGTGCCAGCAGCCAATACGGACAGGGCAGCTCCTATAATTCACCCCTCCACTTT.

The V call is TRBV6-5, the J call TRBJ1-6; D unresolved. The CDR3 covers 12 residues. Trimming removed 7 bases from V and 17 bases from J, with 18 bases in between. Germline V gene sequence: CDR1 MNHEY, CDR2 SVGAGI. The CDR3 spells CASTSGSNDIHF. The CDR3 DNA sequence: TGTGCCAGCACTTCTGGGTCCAACGACATCCACTTT.

This clone was seen repeatedly, ten times or more. The chain carries TRBV24-1 and TRBJ1-1; 8 nucleotides align to TRBD1. Trimming cost V 5 bases and J 3 bases; bases outside gene matches: 4. The CDR3 sequence is 14 residues long. CDR1 and CDR2 from the germline V gene are KGHDR and SFDVKD. The CDR3 DNA reads TGTGCCACCAGTGGATCAGGGGGCTACACTGAAGCTTTCTTT. Its protein product is CATSGSGGYTEAFF.

The rearrangement links TRBV5-3 to TRBJ1-5; 7 nucleotides agree with TRBD1. TRBV5-3 is placed among ORFs of uncertain function. Trimming cost V 3 bases and J 2 bases; bases outside gene matches: 14. This CDR3 spans 18 amino acids. The CDR3 region has the DNA TGTGCCAGAAGCTCTTTCTCGAAACACAGGGGAGGCAATCAGCCCCAGCATTTT. It is translated as CARSSFSKHRGGNQPQHF.

The V gene is TRBV19, the J gene TRBJ1-5, with 8 bases fitting TRBD1. V was pared by 7 bases and J by 4 bases, with 12 bases of the junction left unmatched. This CDR3 is 16 amino acids long. From germline, CDR1 is LNHDA and CDR2 SQIVND (reference sequence). CDR3 loop: CASTPRRTGNNQPQHF. The CDR3 coding sequence is TGTGCCAGTACCCCCCGTAGGACAGGGAATAATCAGCCCCAGCATTTT.

This rearrangement joins TRBV25-1 to TRBJ1-1; no firm D call. There are 13 residues in the CDR3. Germline V CDR1 and CDR2: MGHDK, SYGVNS. The V end lost 4 bases, the J end lost 2 bases, and 8 bases lay between the germline ends. The CDR3: CASSVKTNTEAFF. CDR3 DNA sequence: TGTGCCAGCAGTGTTAAGACAAACACTGAAGCTTTCTTT.

This chain connects TRBV29-1 to TRBJ1-1, with D possibly TRBD1 on 5 matching bases. CDR3 size: 13 residues. V was pared by 2 bases and J by 0 bases, with 7 bases between. Germline values: CDR1 SQVTM, CDR2 ANQGSEA. The CDR3 DNA sequence: TGCAGCGTTGAACTGGACATGAACACTGAAGCTTTCTTT. Translated: CSVELDMNTEAFF.

The chain joins TRBV4-1 to TRBJ1-3; 9 bases map to TRBD1. Germline V lookup: CDR1 MGHRA, CDR2 YSYEKL. The junction had 4 bases not matched to a gene; V was cut back by 4 bases and J by 0 bases. The CDR3 length is 16 residues. CDR3 sequence: CASSLMGQGSGNTIYF. CDR3 DNA sequence: TGCGCCAGCAGCCTCATGGGACAGGGCTCTGGAAACACCATATATTTT.

The rearrangement uses TRBV2 and TRBJ2-5; 11 nucleotides agree with TRBD2. This CDR3 is 17 amino acids long. Germline V CDR1 and CDR2: SNHLY, FYNNEI. The J segment lost 4 bases and the V segment lost 3 bases, leaving 10 bases of the junction unmatched. The CDR3 DNA is TGTGCCAGCAGTGATGGGCTAGCGGGGGGAGATGGAGAGACCCAGTACTTC. Translation: CASSDGLAGGDGETQYF.

The chain carries TRBV5-1 and TRBJ1-1; 10 bases match TRBD1. CDR1 and CDR2 from the germline V gene are SGHRS and YFSETQ. The CDR3 is made up of 15 amino acids. With V trimmed by 4 bases and J by 5 bases, 8 bases remained unmatched. In DNA form, the CDR3 reads TGCGCCAGCAGCCCGGCGACAGGGGGCGAGACTGAAGCTTTCTTT. Translated: CASSPATGGETEAFF.

The CDR3 DNA sequence: TGTGCCAGTAGCTCCCAGGGGGACAGGGTGAAAGCTTTCTTT. This codes for CASSSQGDRVKAFF. The J gene is TRBJ1-1, the V gene TRBV19; 9 positions match TRBD1. Looked up from germline, CDR1 is LNHDA and CDR2 is SQIVND (reference sequence). This CDR3 is built from 14 residues. V dropped 6 bases and J dropped 9; count of bases not matched to a gene: 11. Together with reference TRBV19 and TRBJ1-1, the CDR3 gives the full variable domain: DGGITQSPKYLFRKEGQNVTLSCEQNLNHDAMYWYRQDPGQGLRLIYYSQIVNDFQKGDIAEGYSVSREKKESFPLTVTSAQKNPTAFYLCASSSQGDRVKAFFGQGTRLTVV.

Written as DNA, the CDR3 is TGTGCCAGCAGCTTGCCCGCGGGGTTGTGGGGTGGCTACACCTTC. Its protein is CASSLPAGLWGGYTF. The chain employs TRBV5-6 and TRBJ1-2; no reliable D call. Germline loops: CDR1 SGHDT, CDR2 YYEEEE. The length of the CDR3 is 15 residues. The V end was cut by 1 base, the J end by 7 bases, with 17 bases between.

The chain joins TRBV7-2 to TRBJ1-2; D ambiguous. Germline V gene data show CDR1 as SGHTA and CDR2 as FQGNSA. The V and J ends lost 5 bases and 5 bases respectively, with 15 bases between them. The CDR3 contains 14 residues. Here the CDR3 DNA reads TGTGCCAGCAGCCCGGCCAGGATACAGTATGGCTACACCTTC. Amino acids: CASSPARIQYGYTF. The full variable domain, rest sourced from reference TRBV7-2 and TRBJ1-2, is GAGVSQSPSNKVTEKGKDVELRCDPISGHTALYWYRQSLGQGLEFLIYFQGNSAPDKSGLPSDRFSAERTGGSVSTLTIQRTQQEDSAVYLCASSPARIQYGYTFGSGTRLTVV.